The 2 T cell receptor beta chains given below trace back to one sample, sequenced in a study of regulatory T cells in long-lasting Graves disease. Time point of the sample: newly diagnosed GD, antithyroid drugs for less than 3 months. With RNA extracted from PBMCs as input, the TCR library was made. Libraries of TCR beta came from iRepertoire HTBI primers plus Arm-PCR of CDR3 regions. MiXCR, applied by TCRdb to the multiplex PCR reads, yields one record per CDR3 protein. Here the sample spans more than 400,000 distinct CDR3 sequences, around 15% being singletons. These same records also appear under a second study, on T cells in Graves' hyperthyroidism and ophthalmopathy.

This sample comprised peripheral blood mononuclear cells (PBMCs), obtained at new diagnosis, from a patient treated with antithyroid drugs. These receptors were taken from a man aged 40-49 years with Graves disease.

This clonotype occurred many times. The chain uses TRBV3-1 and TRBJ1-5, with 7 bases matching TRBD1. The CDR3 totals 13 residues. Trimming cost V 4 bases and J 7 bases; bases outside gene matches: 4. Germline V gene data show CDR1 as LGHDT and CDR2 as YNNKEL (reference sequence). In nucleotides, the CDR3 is TGTGCCAGCAGCCGCGACAGGGAACAGCCCCAGCATTTT. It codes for CASSRDREQPQHF.

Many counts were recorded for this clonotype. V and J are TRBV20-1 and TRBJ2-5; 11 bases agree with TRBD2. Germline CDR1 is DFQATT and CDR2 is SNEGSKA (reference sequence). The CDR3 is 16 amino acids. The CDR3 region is CSPLVAGGPESETQYF. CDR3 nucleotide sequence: TGCAGCCCATTAGTAGCGGGAGGGCCAGAATCAGAGACCCAGTACTTC.